This entry describes one T cell receptor (beta chain). Only in-frame clones appear in the TCRdb table, and some are missing; sequencing was by immunoSEQ multiplex PCR. The repertoire has some 160,000 clones, about four fifths of them found once; the top ten carry 11%. The germline V gene has CDR1 ENHRY and CDR2 SYGVKD. This CDR3 has 16 residues. The ends lost 4 bases at V and 2 bases at J; junction bases unmatched: 8. The sample is drawn from a study of blood T cell repertoires in COVID-19. The overall study: T cells, B-cell-depleted T cells, or PBMCs supplied cDNA or gDNA.

V and J are TRBV10-3 and TRBJ2-3, with 8 bases identical to TRBD2. Sequencing was carried out using peripheral blood. The receptor was derived from a man in his 70s with active or convalescent COVID-19. The CDR3 protein is CAISALPSGHTDTQYF. The DNA for the CDR3 is TGTGCCATCAGTGCGCTTCCTAGCGGGCACACAGATACGCAGTATTTT.